This T cell receptor beta chain emerged from a study of regulatory T cells in long-lasting Graves disease. The time point is: newly diagnosed GD, antithyroid drugs for less than 3 months. PBMC-derived RNA was used for the TCR library. The CDR3 extends over 15 amino acids. V dropped 5 bases and J dropped 4; count of bases not matched to a gene: 6. In germline, CDR1 is DFQATT, CDR2 SNEGSKA (reference sequence). This clonotype turned up a few times. Being one base from a much bigger clone, this may be a read error. Sequencing libraries for TCR beta were prepared with iRepertoire HTBI primers and Arm-PCR of CDR3 regions. MiXCR, run by TCRdb on the multiplex PCR reads, gives a single entry per CDR3 protein. The sample lists 450,000 to 650,000 distinct CDR3 sequences; about 16% were seen once. A further study also used this sample, focusing on T cells in Graves' hyperthyroidism and ophthalmopathy. From that study: A set of HTBI primers served as the primers for a first-round RT-PCR of the TCR CDR3. The model foresaw ophthalmopathy a median roughly 6.5 months prior to onset.

This clonotype was sampled from a woman aged 40 to 65 with Graves disease. J is TRBJ2-1 and V is TRBV20-1; 12 bases are shared with TRBD2. The sample in question was peripheral blood mononuclear cells (PBMCs), obtained at new diagnosis, from a patient treated with antithyroid drugs. The CDR3 reads CSAARLAGEYNEQFF. As DNA, the CDR3 is TGCAGTGCTGCCAGACTAGCGGGGGAGTACAATGAGCAGTTCTTC.